A single sample gave rise to the 8 T cell receptor beta chains below, sequenced in a study of neurological immune-mediated disorders. TCRdb passed the 5' RACE reads through MiXCR, listing each CDR3 protein once. The sample gives around 66,000 distinct CDR3 sequences, around 5% of which show up once; roughly 2.8% is in the top ten. Sequenced material: PBMCs. These TCRs come from a woman aged 25 to 45 with multiple sclerosis.

At least ten counts were recorded for this clonotype. V is TRBV5-6 and J is TRBJ2-1, with D maybe TRBD2 (5 bases). CDR1 SGHDT and CDR2 YYEEEE come from the germline V gene. There are 17 residues in the CDR3. The V gene lost 0 bases and the J gene lost 6 bases, with 19 bases spanning the gap. The CDR3 DNA sequence: TGTGCCAGCAGCTTGGAGGCCCCTCTAGGACTTTCCAATGAGCAGTTCTTC. Translating gives CASSLEAPLGLSNEQFF.

This clonotype was seen repeatedly, ten times or more. The chain couples TRBV7-9 to TRBJ1-2; TRBD1 aligns across 7 bases. Germline V gene sequence: CDR1 SEHNR, CDR2 FQNEAQ (reference sequence). This CDR3 spans 14 amino acids. The ends lost 4 bases at V and 8 bases at J; junction bases unmatched: 10. Here the CDR3 reads CASSSPGTAGGYTF. Here the CDR3 DNA reads TGTGCCAGCAGCTCCCCCGGGACAGCCGGGGGCTACACCTTC.

This clonotype was seen repeatedly, ten times or more. This chain connects TRBV12-5 to TRBJ2-7; weak D call: TRBD2 (6 bases). Trimming cost V 2 bases and J 0 bases, with 11 bases left between them. The CDR3 totals 15 residues. Germline assignment: CDR1 LGHNT and CDR2 FRNRAP. CDR3 bases: TGTGCTAGTGGTTTGATAGGACTAAGCTCCTACGAGCAGTACTTC. This encodes CASGLIGLSSYEQYF.

This clonotype has at least ten counts. The chain is built from TRBV15 and TRBJ2-2; D tentatively fits TRBD1 or TRBD2 (5 bases each). CDR3 length: 14 amino acids. Looked up from germline, CDR1 is LNHNV and CDR2 is YYDKDF (reference sequence). The V gene lost 6 bases and the J gene lost 2 bases, with 10 bases spanning the gap. The CDR3 reads CATSPGANTGELFF. The CDR3 DNA sequence: TGTGCCACCAGTCCCGGGGCCAACACCGGGGAGCTGTTTTTT.

This clonotype has at least ten counts. An end of the junction does not agree with germline; a read error may underlie this. The chain employs TRBV5-1 and TRBJ1-5; TRBD1 matches 8 bases. This CDR3 is built from 15 residues. Germline CDR1 and CDR2: SGHRS and YFSETQ. The CDR3 nucleotides read TGCGCCAGCAGCTTGGATCCAGGGGGCAATCAGCCCCAGAATTTT. Protein sequence: CASSLDPGGNQPQNF.

This clonotype was found many times. This chain connects TRBV6-4 to TRBJ1-6; no reliable D call. V lost 7 bases and J lost 7, with 14 bases in between. Germline V gene data show CDR1 as MRHNA and CDR2 as SNTAGT. CDR3 size: 14 residues. Here the CDR3 reads CASTGSPGNSPLHF. The DNA of the CDR3 is TGTGCCAGCACCGGCAGTCCGGGGAATTCACCCCTCCACTTT.

This clonotype was counted ten times or more. Mismatch with germline at one junction end may stem from a read error. The V gene is TRBV2, the J gene TRBJ1-5; no definite D call. The CDR3 length is 12 residues. Germline values: CDR1 SNHLY, CDR2 FYNNEI. Written as DNA, the CDR3 is TGTGCCAGCAGTGAGGAAATCCGGCCCCAGAATTTT. Protein: CASSEEIRPQNF. Complete variable domain (other parts from reference TRBV2 and TRBJ1-5): EPEVTQTPSHQVTQMGQEVILRCVPISNHLYFYWYRQILGQKVEFLVSFYNNEISEKSEIFDDQFSVERPDGSNFTLKIRSTKLEDSAMYFCASSEEIRPQNFGDGTRLSIL.

To note about this clonotype: Mismatch with germline at one junction end may stem from a read error. The chain has TRBV6-5 and TRBJ1-5, with D maybe TRBD1 (5 bases). The CDR3 contains 15 residues. Germline loops: CDR1 MNHEY, CDR2 SVGAGI. In nucleotides, the CDR3 is TGTGCCAGCAGATACGCTTTAGACAGAGATCAGCCCCAGAATTTT. Protein: CASRYALDRDQPQNF.